The present T cell receptor beta chain was sequenced within a study of blood T cell repertoires in COVID-19. Study-level background: COVID-19 samples collected from the United States, Italy and Spain covered acute and convalescent phases. PBMCs, B-cell-depleted T cells, or T cells were the source of the cDNA or gDNA that made up the material.

Authors' data handling: Amplification from reference gene primers served as the basis for estimated nucleated cell counts. Sequencing used immunoSEQ multiplex PCR; TCRdb keeps in-frame clones, though not all of them. The DNA gave D and trimming, while V, J and clone size come from that table. Of hundreds of thousands of clones listed, about 88% were seen once; the top ten hold around 0.7%. V lost 0 bases to trimming and J lost 1 base, with 14 bases between them. In germline, CDR1 is SGHRS, CDR2 YFSETQ. This CDR3 has 18 amino acids. The chain couples TRBV5-1 to TRBJ2-6, with D perhaps TRBD1 (6 bases). The TCR originated in a man in his forties with acute or convalescent COVID-19. The sequenced sample was peripheral blood. CDR3: CASSLGDIALSGANVLTF. CDR3 sequence (DNA): TGCGCCAGCAGCTTGGGGGACATAGCCCTATCTGGGGCCAACGTCCTGACTTTC.